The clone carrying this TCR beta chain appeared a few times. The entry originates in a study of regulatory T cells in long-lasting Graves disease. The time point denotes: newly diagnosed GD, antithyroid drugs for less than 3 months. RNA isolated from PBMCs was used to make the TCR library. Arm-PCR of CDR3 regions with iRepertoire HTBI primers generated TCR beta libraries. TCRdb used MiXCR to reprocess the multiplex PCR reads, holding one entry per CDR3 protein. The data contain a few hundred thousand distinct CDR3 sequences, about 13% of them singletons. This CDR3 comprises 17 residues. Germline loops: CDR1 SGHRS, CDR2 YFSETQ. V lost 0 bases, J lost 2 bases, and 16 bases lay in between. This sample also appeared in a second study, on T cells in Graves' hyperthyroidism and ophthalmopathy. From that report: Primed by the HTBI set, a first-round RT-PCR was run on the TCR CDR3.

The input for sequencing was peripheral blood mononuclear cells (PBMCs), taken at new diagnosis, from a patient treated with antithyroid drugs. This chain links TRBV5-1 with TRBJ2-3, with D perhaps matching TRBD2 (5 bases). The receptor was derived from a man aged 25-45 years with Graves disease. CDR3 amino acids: CASSLAVTRPTTDTQYF. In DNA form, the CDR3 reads TGCGCCAGCAGCTTGGCGGTCACTAGGCCCACCACAGATACGCAGTATTTT.